One and the same sample provided the 16 T cell receptor beta chains below, sequenced in a study of cytomegalovirus exposure and HLA in healthy donors. The PCR made use of 60 Vbeta and 13 Jbeta primers. The repertoire was sequenced with immunoSEQ multiplex PCR; TCRdb's copy has only in-frame clones and lacks some. The table has 150,000 to 200,000 clones, roughly 68% seen once. Sequenced sample: PBMCs. The source is a man aged 25-40 years in good health and CMV-seropositive.

The chain employs TRBV2 and TRBJ1-1, with D perhaps TRBD1 (5 bases). The V and J ends lost 7 bases and 1 base respectively, with 16 bases between them. CDR3 length: 15 amino acids. From germline, CDR1 is SNHLY and CDR2 FYNNEI. CDR3 in amino acids: CASTFWRQTNTEAFF. The DNA for the CDR3 is TGTGCCAGCACCTTCTGGAGACAGACGAACACTGAAGCTTTCTTT.

CDR3 amino acids: CASSLGLASGEQFF. The CDR3 DNA sequence: TGTGCCAGCAGCTTAGGACTAGCGAGCGGGGAGCAGTTCTTC. V and J are TRBV11-2 and TRBJ2-1; 8 nucleotides line up with TRBD2. This CDR3 has 14 amino acids. The V gene's germline CDR1 is SGHAT and CDR2 FQNNGV. V lost 1 base to trimming and J lost 10 bases; unmatched junction nucleotides: 6.

This rearrangement joins TRBV7-8 to TRBJ2-5, with 8 bases lining up with TRBD2. CDR1 is SGHVS, CDR2 FQNEAQ, per germline. The V segment lost 4 bases and the J segment 5 bases; nucleotides outside the gene matches: 12. CDR3 length equals 16 residues. CDR3 region: CASSSYGGETGETQYF. The CDR3 coding sequence is TGTGCCAGCAGCTCCTACGGGGGGGAAACGGGGGAGACCCAGTACTTC.

In this sample, this clone turned up a few times. The chain has TRBV19 and TRBJ2-1; the D gene is possibly TRBD2 (5 bases). The V end was cut by 3 bases, the J end by 6 bases, with 15 bases between. The CDR3 totals 15 residues. The germline gives CDR1 LNHDA, CDR2 SQIVND (reference sequence). The CDR3 loop is CASSIEGGYLNEQFF. The CDR3 DNA follows: TGTGCCAGTAGTATCGAAGGAGGCTATCTCAATGAGCAGTTCTTC.

The chain uses TRBV2 and TRBJ2-5, with D tentatively TRBD2 (6 bases). The CDR3 loop spans 12 amino acids. The V end was cut by 10 bases, the J end by 4 bases, with 13 bases between. The germline V gene has CDR1 SNHLY and CDR2 FYNNEI. DNA for the CDR3: TGTGCCACCGCCCGACTAGGAGAGACCCAGTACTTC. This gives the protein CATARLGETQYF.

The gene calls are TRBV11-2 and TRBJ1-1, with a possible D match to TRBD1 (5 bases). CDR1 and CDR2 (germline): SGHAT, FQNNGV. The CDR3 loop spans 14 amino acids. V was clipped by 4 bases and J by 4 bases, with 13 bases between them. This CDR3 reads CASSSTLGGTEAFF. CDR3 DNA: TGTGCCAGCAGCTCGACCTTGGGGGGCACTGAAGCTTTCTTT.

J is TRBJ2-7 and V is TRBV6-5, with TRBD2 matching 13 bases. The V segment lost 5 bases and the J segment 5 bases; nucleotides outside the gene matches: 6. Germline V CDR1 and CDR2: MNHEY, SVGAGI. This CDR3 has 15 amino acids. The CDR3 bases are TGTGCCAGCAGTCGAGGACTAGCGGGAGTCGACGAGCAGTACTTC. Translating gives CASSRGLAGVDEQYF.

The chain is built from TRBV6-5 and TRBJ1-2; 7 positions match TRBD1. J gave up 0 bases and V 7 bases, and 8 bases lay outside the gene matches. From germline, CDR1 is MNHEY and CDR2 SVGAGI. The CDR3 is made up of 15 amino acids. Here the CDR3 DNA reads TGTGCCAGCAACCCGACAGGGTCTCCTAACTATGGCTACACCTTC. It encodes CASNPTGSPNYGYTF.

This clone has more than one count but fewer than ten. In nucleotides, the CDR3 is TGTGCCAGTAGTATCCCGACAGGGACTGGGGCCAACGTCCTGACTTTC. This translates into CASSIPTGTGANVLTF. J is TRBJ2-6 and V is TRBV19; TRBD1 agrees at 7 bases. The germline V gene has CDR1 LNHDA and CDR2 SQIVND (reference sequence). The CDR3 totals 16 residues. The junction had 4 bases not matched to a gene; V was cut back by 3 bases and J by 2 bases.

V usage is TRBV7-9 and J usage is TRBJ2-3, with 8 bases identical to TRBD2. CDR3 length equals 17 residues. V lost 3 bases and J lost 0; bases outside the gene matches: 8. CDR1 and CDR2 from the germline V gene are SEHNR and FQNEAQ (reference sequence). The CDR3 nucleotides are TGTGCCAGCAGCTTTGAGACTAGCGCTACTAGCACAGATACGCAGTATTTT. It specifies CASSFETSATSTDTQYF.

J is TRBJ1-1 and V is TRBV19; maybe TRBD1 (6 bases). The CDR3 consists of 15 residues. The germline V and J ends were trimmed by 5 bases and 1 base, with 14 bases remaining between them. CDR1 is LNHDA and CDR2 is SQIVND in the germline V gene (reference sequence). The DNA of the CDR3 is TGTGCCAGTAGTGCGGAGACAGGTACGAACACTGAAGCTTTCTTT. Amino acids: CASSAETGTNTEAFF.

The chain carries TRBV30 and TRBJ2-1; TRBD2 aligns across 13 bases. The germline CDR1 and CDR2 sequences are GTSNPN and SVGIG (reference sequence). This CDR3 is 15 amino acids long. Unmatched junction bases numbered 6, after V lost 6 bases and J lost 4 bases. The CDR3 spells CACQQGLAGYNEQFF. As DNA, the CDR3 is TGTGCCTGCCAACAGGGACTAGCGGGGTACAATGAGCAGTTCTTC. Based on the CDR3 plus reference TRBV30 and TRBJ2-1, the full variable domain is SQTIHQWPATLVQPVGSPLSLECTVEGTSNPNLYWYRQAAGRGLQLLFYSVGIGQISSEVPQNLSASRPQDRQFILSSKKLLLSDSGFYLCACQQGLAGYNEQFFGPGTRLTVL.

The chain uses TRBV6-5 and TRBJ1-1; D is unresolved. The V end lost 7 bases, the J end lost 3 bases, and 15 bases lay between the germline ends. CDR1 and CDR2 (germline): MNHEY, SVGAGI. There are 14 residues in the CDR3. The CDR3 protein is CASNMNGFDTEAFF. The CDR3 DNA follows: TGTGCCAGCAACATGAACGGGTTTGACACTGAAGCTTTCTTT.

The chain is built from TRBV6-5 and TRBJ1-2; D may be TRBD1 (5 bases). CDR1 is MNHEY, CDR2 SVGAGI, per germline. CDR3 length: 12 residues. V shed 2 bases and J shed 5 bases, with 6 bases lying between them. The CDR3 here is CASSYQGYGYTF. In DNA form, the CDR3 reads TGTGCCAGCAGTTACCAGGGTTATGGCTACACCTTC.

This chain joins TRBV4-1 and TRBJ2-1; TRBD1 agrees at 9 bases. Germline lookup yields CDR1 MGHRA and CDR2 YSYEKL. The CDR3 extends over 16 amino acids. J gave up 7 bases and V 2 bases, and 9 bases lay outside the gene matches. The CDR3 is CASSQPFRTGANEQFF. CDR3 sequence (DNA): TGCGCCAGCAGCCAACCATTCCGGACAGGGGCAAATGAGCAGTTCTTC.

V and J are TRBV27 and TRBJ1-5; 10 bases line up with TRBD1. The CDR3 consists of 14 residues. Germline trimming cut 3 bases from V and 5 bases from J; bases unmatched to any gene: 1. Germline CDR1 and CDR2: MNHEY and SMNVEV (reference sequence). The CDR3 spells CASSFGQGDQPQHF. Written as DNA, the CDR3 is TGTGCCAGCAGTTTTGGACAGGGGGATCAGCCCCAGCATTTT.